The 5 T cell receptor beta chains below all came from one sample that was sequenced in a study of blood T cells in healthy people across ages. Using a J-beta primer mix together with a sample-barcoded 5' primer, a second PCR was run for 7 to 11 cycles. One entry per CDR3 protein, called by TCRdb with MiXCR from the 5' RACE reads. The sample has about 1 million distinct CDR3 sequences, less than 25% seen once. These same data were also listed under a study on T cells of mothers and their children.

The source material was blood. These receptors were collected from a girl aged 2 to 10 in good health.

This clonotype was seen only a few times. The chain links TRBV11-1 to TRBJ2-7; perhaps D is TRBD1 or TRBD2 (6 bases each). This CDR3 comprises 15 residues. Germline CDR1 is SGHAT and CDR2 is FQDESV (reference sequence). V was shortened by 5 bases and J by 2 bases, with 16 bases between the two germline ends. In nucleotides, the CDR3 is TGTGCCAGCAGCGTGTTCGCGGGACAAGCCTACGAGCAGTACTTC. It translates to CASSVFAGQAYEQYF.

V gene TRBV20-1 combines with J gene TRBJ2-5; the D gene is possibly TRBD2 (5 bases). V lost 2 bases and J 4 bases, leaving 17 bases between the germline ends. Per the germline V gene, CDR1 is DFQATT and CDR2 is SNEGSKA (reference sequence). This CDR3 is 15 amino acids long. As DNA, the CDR3 is TGCAGTGCTAGACCCAGTTGGAGCGGATTAGAGACCCAGTACTTC. As protein: CSARPSWSGLETQYF.

There are many counts of this clonotype. Here the CDR3 DNA reads TGCAGCGTTGAGGAAGACTACGAGCAGTACTTC. Amino acid sequence: CSVEEDYEQYF. The J gene is TRBJ2-7, the V gene TRBV29-1, with unresolved D. V dropped 3 bases and J dropped 3 bases, with 6 bases sitting between them. The CDR3 covers 11 residues. Germline V gives CDR1 SQVTM, CDR2 ANQGSEA.

This rearrangement joins TRBV7-6 to TRBJ1-4; TRBD1 aligns across 8 bases. V gave up 6 bases and J gave up 8 bases; unmatched junction bases: 11. CDR3 length equals 15 residues. CDR1 SGHVS and CDR2 FNYEAQ come from the germline V gene. CDR3 coding DNA: TGTGCCAGCAGTTTGGAGGACAGGGAGAGAGAAAAACTGTTTTTT. This codes for CASSLEDREREKLFF.

This clonotype has a handful of counts. J is TRBJ1-6 and V is TRBV28; D gene uncertain. Trimming took 5 bases from V and 0 from J, leaving 5 bases between them. The CDR3 loop spans 14 amino acids. Germline V gene lookup returns CDR1 MDHEN and CDR2 SYDVKM. Here the CDR3 DNA reads TGTGCCAGCAGTCTTTTCTCCTATAATTCACCCCTCCACTTT. This sequence encodes CASSLFSYNSPLHF.